The 29 T cell receptor beta chains given below trace back to one sample, sequenced in a study of blood T cell repertoires in COVID-19. The protocol was immunoSEQ multiplex PCR, while the TCRdb copy is restricted to in-frame clones and leaves out a portion. The data show 200,000 to 250,000 clones, with approximately 80% seen just once and 1.5% to 2% held by the top ten. The sample comprised peripheral blood. All receptors come from a woman aged 80 or older with acute or convalescent COVID-19.

This chain joins TRBV7-2 and TRBJ2-2; 9 bases are a match to TRBD1. J gave up 3 bases and V 6 bases, and 8 bases lay outside the gene matches. Germline V lookup: CDR1 SGHTA, CDR2 FQGNSA. The CDR3 is made up of 16 amino acids. The CDR3 region has the DNA TGTGCCAGCAGACCACCGGGACAGGGTTACACCGGGGAGCTGTTTTTT. Translating gives CASRPPGQGYTGELFF.

V is TRBV5-6 and J is TRBJ2-7, with D possibly being TRBD1 (5 bases). This CDR3 spans 15 amino acids. With 2 bases removed from V and 3 bases from J, the gap between germline ends came to 15 bases. Germline values: CDR1 SGHDT, CDR2 YYEEEE. The CDR3 reads CASSLFRVEIYEQYF. The DNA of the CDR3 is TGTGCCAGCAGCTTATTCAGGGTGGAAATCTACGAGCAGTACTTC.

The V and J genes are TRBV2 and TRBJ1-1; 9 bases agree with TRBD1. The junction had 8 bases not matched to a gene; V was cut back by 7 bases and J by 11 bases. CDR3 length: 12 amino acids. Germline V gene sequence: CDR1 SNHLY, CDR2 FYNNEI. CDR3 sequence: CASNIGTGPAFF. Written as DNA, the CDR3 is TGTGCCAGCAATATCGGGACAGGGCCGGCTTTCTTT.

For the CDR3, the DNA is TGTGCCAGCAGCTTGGCCCGGACAGACAATCAGCCCCAGCATTTT. It yields the protein CASSLARTDNQPQHF. The chain carries TRBV5-8 and TRBJ1-5; tentatively, D is TRBD1 (6 bases). Per germline, CDR1 SGHTS and CDR2 YDEGEE. The CDR3 is 15 amino acids. Trimming pared 0 bases from V and 3 bases from J, leaving 10 bases between.

The V gene is TRBV2, the J gene TRBJ2-3; 16 bases line up with TRBD2. The ends lost 4 bases at V and 5 bases at J; junction bases unmatched: 6. Germline V lookup: CDR1 SNHLY, CDR2 FYNNEI. The CDR3 has 17 amino acids. The CDR3 DNA sequence: TGTGCCAGCAGTGGGGGACTAGCGGGAGGGCCGATAGATACGCAGTATTTT. Amino acid sequence: CASSGGLAGGPIDTQYF.

This clone showed up just a few times. This rearrangement joins TRBV27 to TRBJ1-2; D gene ambiguous. V lost 6 bases and J 6 bases, leaving 23 bases between the germline ends. The CDR3 extends over 16 amino acids. Germline CDR1 is MNHEY and CDR2 is SMNVEV (reference sequence). The CDR3 region has the DNA TGTGCCAGCAGCGCATTCTCGCCAAACAAAAATGATGGCTACACCTTC. As protein: CASSAFSPNKNDGYTF.

V usage is TRBV28 and J usage is TRBJ1-2, with 7 bases lining up with TRBD1. The CDR3 spans 14 residues. Trimming at V came to 5 bases and at J to 7 bases, leaving 10 bases not matched to a gene. The V gene's germline CDR1 is MDHEN and CDR2 SYDVKM. CDR3 loop: CASSTGVRGGGYTF. CDR3 nucleotide sequence: TGTGCCAGCAGTACAGGGGTCCGCGGAGGTGGCTACACCTTC.

This chain uses TRBV5-6 with TRBJ2-7, with a possible D match to TRBD1 (6 bases). The CDR3 covers 12 residues. Trimming shortened V by 0 bases and J by 5 bases, and 6 bases separated the two germline ends. Germline-derived CDR1 and CDR2 are SGHDT and YYEEEE. CDR3 in amino acids: CASSLDRDEQYF. The CDR3 DNA is TGTGCCAGCAGCTTGGACAGGGACGAGCAGTACTTC.

The chain uses TRBV6-4 and TRBJ2-1, with D unclear. The CDR3 runs 14 residues. The germline gives CDR1 MRHNA, CDR2 SNTAGT. V lost 6 bases to trimming and J lost 8 bases, with 17 bases between them. The CDR3 sequence: CASSAMTGLDEQFF. The CDR3 DNA sequence: TGTGCCAGCAGCGCCATGACTGGCTTGGATGAGCAGTTCTTC.

V is TRBV14 and J is TRBJ1-1, with D uncertain. CDR1 is SGHDN and CDR2 is FVKESK in the germline V gene. The CDR3 runs to 12 residues. Trimming removed 0 bases at V and 7 bases at J, with 6 bases between. CDR3 amino acids: CASSQESGEAFF. As DNA, the CDR3 is TGTGCCAGCAGCCAAGAGTCCGGTGAAGCTTTCTTT.

This chain connects TRBV9 to TRBJ2-2; D possibly corresponds to TRBD1 (6 bases). Germline CDR1 SGDLS, CDR2 YYNGEE. Between the trimmed V and J ends, which lost 4 bases and 1 base, there was a span of 11 bases. The CDR3 extends over 15 amino acids. In nucleotides, the CDR3 is TGTGCCAGCAGCCCCCAGGGGCAGAACACCGGGGAGCTGTTTTTT. This translates into CASSPQGQNTGELFF.

The V call is TRBV27, the J call TRBJ2-1, with D possibly TRBD1 on 6 matching bases. The CDR3 is 13 amino acids. V shed 5 bases and J shed 10 bases, with 15 bases lying between them. The V gene's germline CDR1 is MNHEY and CDR2 SMNVEV (reference sequence). The CDR3 DNA is TGTGCCAGCAGTCCGCAACAGGGTGGCGAGCAGTTCTTC. Translated, it gives CASSPQQGGEQFF.

This chain uses TRBV7-6 with TRBJ2-2, with D possibly TRBD2 on 5 matching bases. Germline CDR1 reads SGHVS; CDR2 reads FNYEAQ. The CDR3 runs to 14 residues. Trimming shortened V by 11 bases and J by 1 base, and 14 bases separated the two germline ends. CDR3 nucleotide sequence: TGTGCCGTCCTCCCCCGGGGGAACACCGGGGAGCTGTTTTTT. Its protein product is CAVLPRGNTGELFF.

The chain's CDR3 is CASSRMDRNTEAFF. CDR3 nucleotide sequence: TGCGCCAGCAGCCGGATGGACAGGAACACTGAAGCTTTCTTT. The J gene is TRBJ1-1, the V gene TRBV5-1; tentative D call: TRBD1 (6 bases). CDR3 length: 14 residues. Germline-derived CDR1 and CDR2 are SGHRS and YFSETQ. V lost 4 bases and J lost 1, with 11 bases in between.

The rearrangement joins TRBV9 to TRBJ2-3, with 8 bases aligning to TRBD2. CDR1 and CDR2 (germline): SGDLS, YYNGEE. There are 15 residues in the CDR3. V dropped 4 bases and J dropped 3; count of bases not matched to a gene: 7. DNA for the CDR3: TGTGCCAGCAGCCCACGGCGGGAGGAGACAGATACGCAGTATTTT. Its protein is CASSPRREETDTQYF.

V and J are TRBV30 and TRBJ1-3, with 10 bases that match TRBD1. J lost 8 bases, V lost 1 base, and 2 bases had no gene match. CDR1 and CDR2 from the germline V gene are GTSNPN and SVGIG (reference sequence). The CDR3 runs to 13 residues. The CDR3 protein is CAWSGQGADTIYF. CDR3 bases: TGTGCCTGGAGTGGACAGGGGGCGGACACCATATATTTT.

This chain uses TRBV7-9 with TRBJ2-6; a weak D match, TRBD2 (6 bases). The CDR3 totals 14 residues. Trimming took 11 bases from V and 0 from J, leaving 11 bases between them. Germline V gene sequence: CDR1 SEHNR, CDR2 FQNEAQ (reference sequence). CDR3 bases: TGTGCCTCAGTGGAGGGCTCTGGGGCCAACGTCCTGACTTTC. Protein product: CASVEGSGANVLTF.

The chain couples TRBV19 to TRBJ1-2; possible D gene TRBD1, 6 bases. The germline V gene has CDR1 LNHDA and CDR2 SQIVND (reference sequence). The CDR3 has 14 amino acids. Trimming shortened V by 3 bases and J by 1 base, and 9 bases separated the two germline ends. CDR3 protein: CASSMQQGNYGYTF. Here the CDR3 DNA reads TGTGCCAGTAGTATGCAACAGGGTAACTATGGCTACACCTTC.

The J gene is TRBJ2-3, the V gene TRBV6-4; 7 bases line up with TRBD1. The CDR3 totals 16 residues. Losses at the gene ends were 6 bases for V and 6 bases for J; bases not matched to a gene: 15. Germline V gene lookup returns CDR1 MRHNA and CDR2 SNTAGT. CDR3 region: CASSDHPGTVADTQYF. In DNA, the CDR3 is TGTGCCAGCAGCGACCACCCCGGGACAGTGGCGGATACGCAGTATTTT.

Only one count was recorded for this clone. The rearrangement links TRBV28 to TRBJ2-2; possible D gene TRBD2, 5 bases. The germline V gene has CDR1 MDHEN and CDR2 SYDVKM. The CDR3 length is 12 residues. V was pared by 5 bases and J by 6 bases, with 7 bases between. As DNA, the CDR3 is TGTGCCAGCAGTATACTAGCCGGGGAGCTGTTTTTT. It yields the protein CASSILAGELFF.

The J gene is TRBJ2-3, the V gene TRBV6-2 or TRBV6-3; maybe TRBD1 (6 bases). The CDR3 spans 15 residues. With 0 bases removed from V and 5 bases from J, the gap between germline ends came to 12 bases. CDR1 and CDR2 (germline): MNHEY, SVGEGT. As DNA, the CDR3 is TGTGCCAGCAGTTACTCGGCAGGGGTGATAGATACGCAGTATTTT. This codes for CASSYSAGVIDTQYF.

J is TRBJ1-3 and V is TRBV6-5; 7 positions agree with TRBD1. CDR3 size: 15 residues. After removal of 7 bases from V and 2 bases from J, the junction contained 8 bases not matched to a gene. From germline, CDR1 is MNHEY and CDR2 SVGAGI. The DNA for the CDR3 is TGTGCCAGCAAGTGGGACAGCCGAGCTGGAAACACCATATATTTT. Encoded protein: CASKWDSRAGNTIYF.

The J gene is TRBJ1-4, the V gene TRBV5-1; 7 bases match TRBD1. Trimming took 5 bases from V and 4 from J; bases not matched to a gene: 5. CDR3 size: 14 residues. Germline V lookup: CDR1 SGHRS, CDR2 YFSETQ. Written as DNA, the CDR3 is TGCGCCAGCAGAGACGGGACAGTTAATGAAAAACTGTTTTTT. This codes for CASRDGTVNEKLFF.

This chain joins TRBV5-1 and TRBJ1-2; 11 bases match TRBD1. V shed 4 bases, J shed 7 bases, and the junction held 9 bases outside the gene matches. Germline V gene sequence: CDR1 SGHRS, CDR2 YFSETQ. The CDR3 has 15 amino acids. Here the CDR3 DNA reads TGCGCCAGCAGCGGAATCGGACAGGGGGCTGGTGGCTACACCTTC. It translates to CASSGIGQGAGGYTF.

This chain joins TRBV7-2 and TRBJ2-1, with 11 bases lining up with TRBD1. This CDR3 has 14 amino acids. With V trimmed by 5 bases and J by 6 bases, 3 bases remained unmatched. CDR1 is SGHTA and CDR2 is FQGNSA in the germline V gene. This chain's CDR3 is CASSHGQGANEQFF. CDR3 DNA sequence: TGTGCCAGCAGCCACGGACAGGGGGCCAATGAGCAGTTCTTC.

The rearrangement uses TRBV5-5 and TRBJ2-1, with D possibly TRBD1 on 6 matching bases. The CDR3 is 15 residues long. Germline-derived CDR1 and CDR2 are SGHKS and YYEKEE (reference sequence). V was pared by 4 bases and J by 4 bases, with 15 bases between. CDR3 sequence (DNA): TGTGCCAGCAGCGCATTGCCGGACAGATACAATGAGCAGTTCTTC. Its translation is CASSALPDRYNEQFF.

This chain links TRBV7-8 with TRBJ1-3, with D perhaps matching TRBD1 (5 bases). Per germline, CDR1 SGHVS and CDR2 FQNEAQ. CDR3 length: 17 residues. Trimming cost V 4 bases and J 0 bases, with 16 bases left between them. CDR3 protein: CASSWRIGRASGNTIYF. CDR3 nucleotide sequence: TGTGCCAGCAGCTGGAGAATTGGCAGGGCCTCTGGAAACACCATATATTTT.

This clone has only a few counts. The genes are TRBV7-2 and TRBJ2-4; tentatively, D is TRBD2 (6 bases). This CDR3 spans 14 amino acids. V lost 8 bases, J lost 3 bases, and 14 bases lay in between. Germline CDR1 SGHTA, CDR2 FQGNSA. The CDR3 loop reads CASGGVGDKNIQYF. Here the CDR3 DNA reads TGTGCCAGCGGAGGGGTCGGCGACAAAAACATTCAGTACTTC.

The rearrangement uses TRBV6-5 and TRBJ1-6, with 10 bases fitting TRBD1. The CDR3 sequence is 14 residues long. Germline V CDR1 and CDR2: MNHEY, SVGAGI. The V and J ends lost 6 bases and 10 bases, in that order; junction bases with no gene match: 6. CDR3 sequence: CASSGDRGASPLHF. The CDR3 DNA reads as TGTGCCAGCAGCGGGGACAGGGGTGCGTCACCCCTCCACTTT.